Listed below are T cell receptor beta chains from one sample, sequenced in a study of control samples from healthy donors and cancer patients. Clones were sequenced by immunoSEQ multiplex PCR, and TCRdb holds only the in-frame ones, with some missing. The data contain about 83,000 clones, 91% of them seen just once; the ten biggest clones take up 17%. Sequenced input: blood. These receptors came from a man aged 50 or older in good health. Both conserved end residues are part of each CDR3. The D gene is left open where the match is weak. Clone size, where shown, is once, few, many, or a class for clones that have expanded.

TRBV6-6	NA	NA	TRBJ1-1	TGTGCCAGCAGTTACGCTTCAGGGGTGGCGAACACTGAAGCTTTCTTT	CASSYASGVANTEAFF
TRBV5-1	NA	NA	TRBJ2-2	TGCGCCAGCATACTGGGGGAGAACACCGGGGAGCTGTTTTTT	CASILGENTGELFF
TRBV4-3	TRBD2	few	TRBJ2-2	TGCGCCAGCAGCCAAGATGACCGGGGGGCGAACACCGGGGAGCTGTTTTTT	CASSQDDRGANTGELFF
TRBV6-6	NA	NA	TRBJ1-1	TGTGCCAGCACTATAAAAGGACAGCCCATGAACACTGAAGCTTTCTTT	CASTIKGQPMNTEAFF
TRBV18	NA	NA	TRBJ1-2	TGTGCCAGCTCACCAGGGCCAGGGCCCATTTATGGCTACACCTTC	CASSPGPGPIYGYTF
TRBV6-4	NA	NA	TRBJ1-1	TGTGCCAGCAGTGACTCTTCCAGGGGCACCGAAGCTTTCTTT	CASSDSSRGTEAFF
TRBV13	NA	NA	TRBJ2-7	TGTGCCAGCAGCTTCGACAGGACGTACGAGCAGTACTTC	CASSFDRTYEQYF
TRBV14	NA	once	TRBJ2-4	TGTGCCAGCAGCCAAAGGGGGTTAGCCAAAAACATTCAGTACTTC	CASSQRGLAKNIQYF
TRBV2	NA	NA	TRBJ2-7	TGTGCCAGCAGCGAGCGTAGGTCCTACGAGCAGTACTTC	CASSERRSYEQYF
TRBV27	NA	NA	TRBJ1-2	TGTGCCAGCAGTCCCTACGATTCGAACGGCTACACCTTC	CASSPYDSNGYTF
TRBV5-8	NA	NA	TRBJ1-4	TGTGCCAGCAGCTTGGGTGGTGGGACGTATGAAAAACTGTTTTTT	CASSLGGGTYEKLFF
TRBV7-9	NA	NA	TRBJ1-1	TGTGCCAGCAGCTTAGCGCTAGGGGGAGGAACTGAAGCTTTCTTT	CASSLALGGGTEAFF
TRBV24-1	TRBD1	NA	TRBJ2-7	TGTGCCACCAGTGATACCGGGACAGGGAATTCCCACGAGCAGTACTTC	CATSDTGTGNSHEQYF
TRBV11-2	TRBD1	few	TRBJ2-7	TGTGCCAGCAGCCCGGGACAGACCTACGAGCAGTACTTC	CASSPGQTYEQYF
TRBV19	NA	NA	TRBJ2-1	TGTGCCAGTAGTGCGGGCCTCCTAGGGGATGAGCAGTTCTTC	CASSAGLLGDEQFF
TRBV6-4	NA	NA	TRBJ1-4	TGTGCCAGCAGTGTCAGAGCTGGAGGGGAAAAACTGTTTTTT	CASSVRAGGEKLFF
TRBV7-7	NA	once	TRBJ1-5	TGTGCCAGCAGCTCAGGGGAAGGGCAGCCCCAGCATTTT	CASSSGEGQPQHF
TRBV29-1	NA	NA	TRBJ2-2	TGCAGCGTTGGACAGGTCGACGGGGAGCTGTTTTTT	CSVGQVDGELFF
TRBV10-1	NA	NA	TRBJ1-5	TGCGCCAGCTCCTCAGGGTTCAATCAGCCCCAGCATTTT	CASSSGFNQPQHF
TRBV18	NA	NA	TRBJ1-6	TGTGCCAGCTCAGGGGACGGGAATTCACCCCTCCACTTT	CASSGDGNSPLHF
TRBV12-5	NA	NA	TRBJ1-3	TGTGCTAGTGGCTCTGACAGCTCTGGAAACACCATATATTTT	CASGSDSSGNTIYF
TRBV7-2	NA	NA	TRBJ1-1	TGTGCCAGCAGCTTAGGGCTTACGATGACTGAAGCTTTCTTT	CASSLGLTMTEAFF
TRBV4-3	NA	NA	TRBJ1-2	TGCGCCAGCAGCCAAGTCCGGGCGCGGGGGGGCTACACCTTC	CASSQVRARGGYTF
TRBV3-1/TRBV3-2	NA	NA	TRBJ2-1	TGTGCCAGCAGCCAGAGGAGTGGGTCTGAGCAGTTCTTC	CASSQRSGSEQFF
TRBV24-1	NA	NA	TRBJ1-5	TGTGCCACCAGTGACCAAAAGGACGGATTCAATCAGCCCCAGCATTTT	CATSDQKDGFNQPQHF
TRBV19	NA	NA	TRBJ1-5	TGTGCCAGTAGTATTAGACGGTTTGGGCCCCAGCATTTT	CASSIRRFGPQHF
TRBV30	NA	NA	TRBJ2-7	TGTGCCTGGAACCAGGGAGGAGCCGAGCAGTACTTC	CAWNQGGAEQYF
TRBV5-1	TRBD2	NA	TRBJ2-3	TGCGCCAGCAGCCCCTTATCGGGGGGTAGCACAGATACGCAGTATTTT	CASSPLSGGSTDTQYF
TRBV10-3	NA	NA	TRBJ1-2	TGTGCCATCAGTGAGGGGGGCCCTAGGAACTATGGCTACACCTTC	CAISEGGPRNYGYTF
TRBV7-9	NA	NA	TRBJ1-4	TGTGCCACCAAGTGGGGTGGTGAAAAACTGTTTTTT	CATKWGGEKLFF
TRBV7-9	NA	once	TRBJ2-7	TGTGCCAGCACCGATAACTACGAGCAGTACTTC	CASTDNYEQYF
TRBV6-6	TRBD1	NA	TRBJ1-1	TGTGCCAGCAGTTACTCGACGGGACAGGATGAAGCTTTCTTT	CASSYSTGQDEAFF
TRBV6-5	TRBD1	NA	TRBJ1-6	TGTGCCAGCAGTTATGACAGGGGGGTCTTATCCCTCCACTTT	CASSYDRGVLSLHF